The 7 T cell receptor beta chains presented below share a single source sample, sequenced in a study of Ad26.COV2.S vaccination and SARS-CoV-2 variants (dated by TCRdb to about 2021). Library creation used the immunoSEQ multiplex PCR assay. In TCRdb, the immuneACCESS table is reduced to in-frame sequences with V and J assigned. These tables do not hold every clone; where another copy was compared, an unresolved V gene accounts for under half, and the others remain unexplained. For this sample the table gives just over 350,000 clones, of which under 95% were detected only once. The top ten hold 3.9% of the sample. The sample's time point label is to be understood as: individuals recovered from natural SARS-CoV-2 infection. This specimen was peripheral blood, taken after recovery from COVID-19. These receptors all come from a human donor who had recovered from COVID-19.

The rearrangement links TRBV19 to TRBJ2-1, with 10 bases identical to TRBD1. The CDR3 totals 14 residues. The V and J ends lost 6 bases and 10 bases, in that order; junction bases with no gene match: 9. Germline V gives CDR1 LNHDA, CDR2 SQIVND (reference sequence). In DNA, the CDR3 is TGTGCCAGTAGGCTGGGACAGGGGAAGGGGGAGCAGTTCTTC. It specifies CASRLGQGKGEQFF. The variable domain in full, completed from reference TRBV19 and TRBJ2-1, reads DGGITQSPKYLFRKEGQNVTLSCEQNLNHDAMYWYRQDPGQGLRLIYYSQIVNDFQKGDIAEGYSVSREKKESFPLTVTSAQKNPTAFYLCASRLGQGKGEQFFGPGTRLTVL.

Only one count was recorded for this clone. The rearrangement uses TRBV4-3 and TRBJ1-5; D not certain. The CDR3 extends over 15 amino acids. Per germline, CDR1 LGHNA and CDR2 YSLEER. Trimming took off 4 bases at V and 0 bases at J, with 10 bases between the two ends. DNA of the CDR3: TGCGCCAGCAGCCTCGATGGCGGTAGCAATCAGCCCCAGCATTTT. It specifies CASSLDGGSNQPQHF.

This CDR3 is CASSEAYRDRERTANTEAFF. In DNA, the CDR3 is TGTGCCAGCAGTGAAGCTTACCGGGACAGGGAGAGGACAGCGAACACTGAAGCTTTCTTT. The gene calls are TRBV2 and TRBJ1-1; 9 bases map to TRBD1. CDR1 is SNHLY, CDR2 FYNNEI, per germline. The CDR3 sequence is 20 residues long. After removal of 0 bases from V and 1 base from J, the junction contained 15 bases not matched to a gene. Full variable domain (remainder filled in from reference TRBV2 and TRBJ1-1): EPEVTQTPSHQVTQMGQEVILRCVPISNHLYFYWYRQILGQKVEFLVSFYNNEISEKSEIFDDQFSVERPDGSNFTLKIRSTKLEDSAMYFCASSEAYRDRERTANTEAFFGQGTRLTVV.

The rearrangement links TRBV7-9 to TRBJ1-1, with D unclear. The CDR3 is made up of 13 amino acids. Germline V lookup: CDR1 SEHNR, CDR2 FQNEAQ (reference sequence). Trimming pared 6 bases from V and 0 bases from J, leaving 8 bases between. The CDR3 protein is CASRTALNTEAFF. The DNA of the CDR3 is TGTGCCAGCAGAACTGCCTTGAACACTGAAGCTTTCTTT.

The V gene is TRBV2, the J gene TRBJ1-4; 7 bases align to TRBD1. Per the germline V gene, CDR1 is SNHLY and CDR2 is FYNNEI. The V and J ends lost 8 bases and 4 bases, in that order; junction bases with no gene match: 10. The CDR3 is made up of 15 amino acids. The CDR3 loop reads CASQPHGTDNEKLFF. DNA of the CDR3: TGTGCCAGCCAACCGCACGGGACAGATAATGAAAAACTGTTTTTT.

This rearrangement joins TRBV19 to TRBJ1-1; 7 positions match TRBD1. J lost 0 bases, V lost 9 bases, and 7 bases had no gene match. There are 14 residues in the CDR3. Germline V gene sequence: CDR1 LNHDA, CDR2 SQIVND (reference sequence). In DNA form, the CDR3 reads TGTGCCAGCAGGGGGGGGCTCATGAACACTGAAGCTTTCTTT. It yields the protein CASRGGLMNTEAFF.

V gene TRBV7-8 combines with J gene TRBJ1-1; TRBD1 agrees at 7 bases. Germline-derived CDR1 and CDR2 are SGHVS and FQNEAQ. J gave up 11 bases and V 1 base, and 7 bases lay outside the gene matches. The CDR3 length is 13 residues. The CDR3 nucleotides are TGTGCCAGCAGCTTAGGAGGGGGCACGGTGGCTTTCTTT. As protein: CASSLGGGTVAFF.